The 20 T cell receptor beta chains below were found in one sample sequenced in a study of shared clonotypes between healthy human individuals. Naive CD8 cells were CD45RO-negative, positively selected for CCR7, excluding terminally differentiated effector memory CD45RA+ cells. The protocol was immunoSEQ multiplex PCR, while the TCRdb copy is restricted to in-frame clones and leaves out a portion. Seen here are about 2 million clones, about 95% observed once, and the top ten hold 1.2%. The sample was naive CD8+ T cells sorted from blood. Receptor source: a man aged 18-30 years in good health.

This chain uses TRBV7-2 with TRBJ2-1; 8 nucleotides line up with TRBD2. J lost 2 bases, V lost 8 bases, and 5 bases had no gene match. The CDR3 runs 14 residues. The germline V gene has CDR1 SGHTA and CDR2 FQGNSA. The CDR3 loop reads CASGLAGTYNEQFF. The CDR3 DNA follows: TGTGCCAGCGGCCTAGCGGGTACCTACAATGAGCAGTTCTTC.

The chain has TRBV10-3 and TRBJ2-3, with a possible D match to TRBD2 (5 bases). Trimming shortened V by 3 bases and J by 3 bases, and 13 bases separated the two germline ends. CDR3 length: 15 residues. Germline V gives CDR1 ENHRY, CDR2 SYGVKD. CDR3 region: CAISDGLSVTDTQYF. In DNA, the CDR3 is TGTGCCATCAGTGATGGACTGAGTGTGACAGATACGCAGTATTTT.

CDR3 sequence reads: CSAQHYGYTF. The CDR3 coding sequence is TGCAGTGCCCAGCACTATGGCTACACCTTC. The rearrangement uses TRBV20-1 and TRBJ1-2; no firm D call. V gave up 6 bases and J gave up 3 bases, with 5 bases separating them. Germline V CDR1 and CDR2: DFQATT, SNEGSKA (reference sequence). This CDR3 comprises 10 residues.

The rearrangement uses TRBV6-5 and TRBJ2-2; no clear D gene. The CDR3 consists of 16 residues. Germline assignment: CDR1 MNHEY and CDR2 SVGAGI. V lost 0 bases, J lost 2 bases, and 10 bases lay in between. CDR3 sequence (DNA): TGTGCCAGCAGTTACTCCCCTCCCCTAAACACCGGGGAGCTGTTTTTT. This encodes CASSYSPPLNTGELFF.

The chain carries TRBV6-1 and TRBJ2-2; 7 bases line up with TRBD1. With 2 bases clipped from V and 6 bases from J, the junction kept 6 bases outside the gene matches. CDR1 is MNHNS and CDR2 is SASEGT in the germline V gene. The CDR3 has 15 amino acids. The CDR3 is CASSERGRVPGELFF. Written as DNA, the CDR3 is TGTGCCAGCAGTGAAAGGGGGCGCGTACCCGGGGAGCTGTTTTTT.

The gene calls are TRBV7-9 and TRBJ2-3; 10 bases fit TRBD2. This CDR3 is 16 amino acids long. V lost 6 bases to trimming and J lost 4 bases; unmatched junction nucleotides: 10. The germline gives CDR1 SEHNR, CDR2 FQNEAQ (reference sequence). CDR3 nucleotides: TGTGCCAGCAGTTCCTTGGCTAGCGGGGGCCCAGATACGCAGTATTTT. Translating it yields CASSSLASGGPDTQYF.

In the case of this clone: Given a much more abundant clone one base away, this may be a read error. In nucleotides, the CDR3 is TGTGCCAGCAGCTTAGAGCCCTCCTACGAGCAGTACTTC. Translated, it gives CASSLEPSYEQYF. The rearrangement uses TRBV13 and TRBJ2-7; D gene ambiguous. The CDR3 covers 13 residues. Per germline, CDR1 PRHDT and CDR2 FYEKMQ (reference sequence). V was trimmed by 1 base and J by 0 bases, leaving 4 bases between them.

The V and J genes are TRBV30 and TRBJ2-7, with 8 nucleotides matching TRBD2. Per germline, CDR1 GTSNPN and CDR2 SVGIG (reference sequence). Trimming removed 2 bases from V and 7 bases from J; junction bases left unmatched: 10. The CDR3 is 14 amino acids. The CDR3 DNA follows: TGTGCCTGGAGTTCGGGTAGCGGGATGGAAGAGCAGTACTTC. Residues: CAWSSGSGMEEQYF.

The J gene is TRBJ2-5, the V gene TRBV4-1; TRBD1 agrees at 8 bases. The V segment lost 0 bases and the J segment 2 bases; nucleotides outside the gene matches: 8. This CDR3 contains 17 residues. CDR1 and CDR2 from the germline V gene are MGHRA and YSYEKL. The CDR3 here is CASSQEGTGGEQETQYF. In nucleotides, the CDR3 is TGCGCCAGCAGCCAAGAGGGAACAGGGGGAGAACAAGAGACCCAGTACTTC.

In its sample, this clone was seen once. The J gene is TRBJ1-2, the V gene TRBV6-4; D might be TRBD1 (6 bases). The CDR3 spans 13 residues. V gave up 2 bases and J gave up 8 bases, with 12 bases separating them. The germline V gene has CDR1 MRHNA and CDR2 SNTAGT. The CDR3 loop reads CASSDGQGYGYTF. The CDR3 region has the DNA TGTGCCAGCAGTGACGGGCAGGGGTACGGCTACACCTTC.

The rearrangement uses TRBV27 and TRBJ2-5, with no clear D. With 1 base removed from V and 5 bases from J, the gap between germline ends came to 8 bases. The CDR3 contains 13 residues. Germline assignment: CDR1 MNHEY and CDR2 SMNVEV (reference sequence). CDR3 sequence (DNA): TGTGCCAGCAGTTTATGGGAACGGGAGACCCAGTACTTC. It specifies CASSLWERETQYF.

The chain links TRBV6-5 to TRBJ2-5; tentatively, D is TRBD2 (5 bases). Germline V gene sequence: CDR1 MNHEY, CDR2 SVGAGI. The length of the CDR3 is 14 residues. The V gene lost 6 bases and the J gene lost 4 bases, with 15 bases spanning the gap. CDR3 residues: CASSHEAGVETQYF. The CDR3 DNA sequence: TGTGCCAGCAGCCACGAGGCCGGGGTAGAGACCCAGTACTTC.

This sequence joins TRBV7-3 and TRBJ1-1; D not certain. This CDR3 has 15 amino acids. V dropped 1 base and J dropped 0 bases, with 9 bases sitting between them. CDR1 is SGHTA, CDR2 FQGTGA, per germline. The CDR3 loop reads CASSLNGNMNTEAFF. CDR3 sequence (DNA): TGTGCCAGCAGCTTAAATGGAAACATGAACACTGAAGCTTTCTTT. The full variable domain, rest sourced from reference TRBV7-3 and TRBJ1-1, is GAGVSQTPSNKVTEKGKYVELRCDPISGHTALYWYRQSLGQGPEFLIYFQGTGAADDSGLPNDRFFAVRPEGSVSTLKIQRTERGDSAVYLCASSLNGNMNTEAFFGQGTRLTVV.

Concerning this clone: This CDR3 is also generated by other DNA sequences in the sample. J is TRBJ2-5 and V is TRBV18; D may correspond to TRBD1 or TRBD2 (5 bases each). CDR3 length: 13 residues. V lost 3 bases and J lost 3, with 8 bases in between. Looked up from germline, CDR1 is KGHSH and CDR2 is LQKENI. In DNA, the CDR3 is TGTGCCAGCTCACCCGGGACCGAAGAGACCCAGTACTTC. It yields the protein CASSPGTEETQYF.

The chain employs TRBV7-6 and TRBJ1-1, with D perhaps TRBD1 (6 bases). The germline gives CDR1 SGHVS, CDR2 FNYEAQ. The length of the CDR3 is 15 residues. V lost 10 bases, J lost 0 bases, and 18 bases lay in between. The CDR3 DNA sequence: TGTGCCACGAGCAAGGACAGCGACATGAACACTGAAGCTTTCTTT. It specifies CATSKDSDMNTEAFF.

V and J are TRBV5-1 and TRBJ1-2; D is ambiguous. The CDR3 is 13 amino acids. Germline CDR1 and CDR2: SGHRS and YFSETQ. Trimming removed 6 bases at V and 6 bases at J, with 15 bases between. CDR3 region: CASTSSLENGYTF. CDR3 nucleotides: TGCGCCAGCACCTCTAGCTTAGAAAATGGCTACACCTTC.

V gene TRBV6-6 combines with J gene TRBJ2-7; D may be TRBD2 (6 bases). The V and J ends lost 0 bases and 3 bases respectively, with 12 bases between them. This CDR3 has 15 amino acids. From germline, CDR1 is MNHNY and CDR2 SVGAGI (reference sequence). In DNA form, the CDR3 reads TGTGCCAGCAGTTACTCGTTAGGGACTTACTACGAGCAGTACTTC. It is translated as CASSYSLGTYYEQYF.

The chain joins TRBV28 to TRBJ2-7; D gene ambiguous. Germline V lookup: CDR1 MDHEN, CDR2 SYDVKM. Trimming took 3 bases from V and 0 from J, leaving 15 bases between them. The CDR3 length is 16 residues. CDR3 in DNA: TGTGCCAGCAGTTTTCAGCCGGTCAAGAGCTCCTACGAGCAGTACTTC. It yields the protein CASSFQPVKSSYEQYF.

The chain couples TRBV25-1 to TRBJ2-2; unclear D gene. CDR1 and CDR2 from the germline V gene are MGHDK and SYGVNS. V shed 6 bases and J shed 6 bases, with 5 bases lying between them. This CDR3 is 11 amino acids long. The CDR3 sequence is CASSLSGELFF. CDR3 sequence (DNA): TGTGCCAGCAGCCTCTCCGGGGAGCTGTTTTTT.

V gene TRBV7-6 combines with J gene TRBJ2-7; 11 nucleotides agree with TRBD1. This CDR3 spans 14 amino acids. Looked up from germline, CDR1 is SGHVS and CDR2 is FNYEAQ. V lost 5 bases and J lost 7; bases outside the gene matches: 7. The CDR3 sequence: CASSVGQGAREQYF. The CDR3 DNA reads as TGTGCCAGCAGCGTTGGACAGGGGGCAAGAGAGCAGTACTTC. Based on the CDR3 plus reference TRBV7-6 and TRBJ2-7, the full variable domain is GAGVSQSPRYKVTKRGQDVALRCDPISGHVSLYWYRQALGQGPEFLTYFNYEAQQDKSGLPNDRFSAERPEGSISTLTIQRTEQRDSAMYRCASSVGQGAREQYFGPGTRLTVT.